This T cell receptor beta chain is from a study of blood T cell repertoires in COVID-19. The protocol was immunoSEQ multiplex PCR, while the TCRdb copy is restricted to in-frame clones and leaves out a portion. Of roughly 190,000 clones in the sample, 75% to 85% were seen once. The CDR3 runs to 16 residues. Germline CDR1 reads SGHRS; CDR2 reads YFSETQ. Trimming took 3 bases from V and 0 from J, leaving 12 bases between them. Living in about 25 US areas, the participants were between roughly 18 and 90 years of age. Assignment of participants to cohorts was predicated upon participant-reported clinical history. Cohort 3 donors were reported recovered after two negative PCRs, clearance, or symptom resolution.

The chain uses TRBV5-1 and TRBJ2-2, with D perhaps matching TRBD1 (5 bases). The source of this sequence is a man aged 40-49 years who had recovered from COVID-19. Specimen: PBMCs or T cells enriched from blood (not recorded which). CDR3 sequence: CASSSDTGSNTGELFF. CDR3 in DNA: TGCGCCAGCAGCTCCGACACAGGATCGAACACCGGGGAGCTGTTTTTT.